Below, one TCR beta chain is given with its context. In the study's own analysis: Amplification of reference gene primers provided the estimated nucleated cell counts. Libraries were prepared by immunoSEQ multiplex PCR; TCRdb keeps only in-frame clonotypes and omits some of them. V and J calls and clone size are those listed in that table; D and trimming were worked out from the DNA. The data hold some 400,000 clones, with nearly 90% observed a single time. The data are from a study of blood T cell repertoires in COVID-19. Study as a whole: Italy, Spain and the United States were the sources of the convalescent and acute COVID-19 samples. The cDNA or gDNA used as material had been derived from T cells, B-cell-depleted T cells, or PBMCs.

Per germline, CDR1 SNHLY and CDR2 FYNNEI. V lost 7 bases and J lost 4, with 11 bases in between. This CDR3 is 12 amino acids long. This TCR was sampled from a man between 18 and 29 years old with active or convalescent COVID-19. The J gene is TRBJ2-7, the V gene TRBV2; D may be TRBD1 (6 bases). The sequenced sample was peripheral blood. In DNA, the CDR3 is TGTGCCAGCACCAAGGACAGTTACGAGCAGTACTTC. Translation: CASTKDSYEQYF.